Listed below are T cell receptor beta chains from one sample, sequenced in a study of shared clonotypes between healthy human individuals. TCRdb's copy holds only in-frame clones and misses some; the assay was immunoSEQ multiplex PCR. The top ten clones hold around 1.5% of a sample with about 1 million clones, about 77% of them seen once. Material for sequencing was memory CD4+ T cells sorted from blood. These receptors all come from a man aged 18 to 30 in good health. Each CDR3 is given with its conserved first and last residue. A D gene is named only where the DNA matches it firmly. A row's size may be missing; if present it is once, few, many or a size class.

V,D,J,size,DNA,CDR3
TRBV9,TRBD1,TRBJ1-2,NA,TGTGCCAGCAGCCCCATGGGGACAGGGAACTATGGCTACACCTTC,CASSPMGTGNYGYTF
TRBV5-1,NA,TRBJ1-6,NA,TGCGCCAGCAGCCGGGCAGGTTCACCCCTCCACTTT,CASSRAGSPLHF
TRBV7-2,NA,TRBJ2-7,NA,TGTGCCAGCAGGAGGGGGGCGAGCTCCTACGAGCAGTACTTC,CASRRGASSYEQYF
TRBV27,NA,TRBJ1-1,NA,TGTGCCAGCAGTTTATTCGGCAGGGGTGAAGCTTTCTTT,CASSLFGRGEAFF
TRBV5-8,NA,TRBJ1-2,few,TGTGCCAGCAGCATTGGTTCAGGACGGACCCACTATGGCTACACCTTC,CASSIGSGRTHYGYTF
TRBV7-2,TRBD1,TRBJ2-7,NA,TGTGCCAGCAGCCTATATCGTCCGGGACAGGCGACCTACGAGCAGTACTTC,CASSLYRPGQATYEQYF
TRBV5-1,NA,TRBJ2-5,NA,TGCGCCAGCAGCTTAAGTACAACGGGGGTCGAGACCCAGTACTTC,CASSLSTTGVETQYF
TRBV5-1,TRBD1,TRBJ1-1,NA,TGCGCCAGCAGTCCAGGGGGCATGAACACTGAAGCTTTCTTT,CASSPGGMNTEAFF
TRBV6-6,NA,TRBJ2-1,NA,TGTGCCAGCAGTTACCAGGCCCATGAGCAGTTCTTC,CASSYQAHEQFF
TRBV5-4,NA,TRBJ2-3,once,TGTGCCAGCAGCCGGGGTGAAGATACGCAGTATTTT,CASSRGEDTQYF
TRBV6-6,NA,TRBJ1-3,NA,TGTGCCAGCAGTTTCCGGCAGCAGGGCTCTGGAAACACCATATATTTT,CASSFRQQGSGNTIYF
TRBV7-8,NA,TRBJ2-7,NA,TGTGCCAGCAATCCTAAAGGGCATTTCTACGAGCAGTACTTC,CASNPKGHFYEQYF
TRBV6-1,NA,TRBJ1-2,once,TGTGCCAGCCGGATTGGGGATATCAGGGATGGCTACACCTTC,CASRIGDIRDGYTF
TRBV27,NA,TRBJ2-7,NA,TGTGCCAGCCGGGGGCGGACTAGCTACGAGCAGTACTTC,CASRGRTSYEQYF
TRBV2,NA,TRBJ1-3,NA,TGTGCCAGCAGGAAGGGGGTTATGGCTGGAAACACCATATATTTT,CASRKGVMAGNTIYF
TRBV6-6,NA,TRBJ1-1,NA,TGTGCCAGCACCCTAGCCAATTGGGGCACTGAAGCTTTCTTT,CASTLANWGTEAFF
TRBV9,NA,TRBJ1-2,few,TGTGCCAGCAGCGTACAGGGAGTCTATGGCTACACCTTC,CASSVQGVYGYTF
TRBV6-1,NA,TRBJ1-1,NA,TGTGCCACCAAGATAGACCAGATGAACACTGAAGCTTTCTTT,CATKIDQMNTEAFF
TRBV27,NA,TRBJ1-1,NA,TGTGCCAGCAGTCGAAGAAGTTCAAACACTGAAGCTTTCTTT,CASSRRSSNTEAFF
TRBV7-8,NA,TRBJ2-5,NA,TGTGCCAGCAGCTTAGAGGGGATAAAACAAGAGACCCAGTACTTC,CASSLEGIKQETQYF
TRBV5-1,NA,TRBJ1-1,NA,TGCGCCAGCAGCCCGCCCGGCACTGAAGCTTTCTTT,CASSPPGTEAFF
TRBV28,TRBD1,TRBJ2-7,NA,TGTGCCAGCATCCTGCGAGGGGGCGTAAGCTACGAGCAGTACTTC,CASILRGGVSYEQYF
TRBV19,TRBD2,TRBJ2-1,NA,TGTGCCAGTAGTATCCTCGGGGGGGCAATGCAGTTCTTC,CASSILGGAMQFF
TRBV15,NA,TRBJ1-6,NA,TGTGCCACCAGCAGAGATAGGAGGGGGGGAGACCCCCTCCACTTT,CATSRDRRGGDPLHF
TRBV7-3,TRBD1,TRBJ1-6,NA,TGTGCCAGCAGCCAGGAGGGGACAGGGGGGAATTCACCCCTCCACTTT,CASSQEGTGGNSPLHF
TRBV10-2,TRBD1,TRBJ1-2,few,TGCGCCAGCTCATCAGGGGGAGTGAGCGGCTACACCTTC,CASSSGGVSGYTF
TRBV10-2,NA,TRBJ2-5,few,TGCGCCAGTCAGGGAGGCGGGACCCAGTACTTC,CASQGGGTQYF
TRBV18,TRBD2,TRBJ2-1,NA,TGTGCCAGCTCTCCGGTCCATGTCCCTAGCGGGGGAAATGAGCAGTTCTTC,CASSPVHVPSGGNEQFF
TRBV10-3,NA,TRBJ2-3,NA,TGTGCCCAAGGTCAGGGCGGGGGCACAGATACGCAGTATTTT,CAQGQGGGTDTQYF
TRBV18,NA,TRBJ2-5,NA,TGTGCCAGCTCACCACCGTTGGGAGAGACCCAGTACTTC,CASSPPLGETQYF
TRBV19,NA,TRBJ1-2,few,TGTGCCAGTAGCATCTCCCCCGGACGGCACATTAACTATGGCTACACCTTC,CASSISPGRHINYGYTF
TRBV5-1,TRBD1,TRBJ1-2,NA,TGCGCCAGCAGCTTGAGACAGGGGGATCGTGGCTACACCTTC,CASSLRQGDRGYTF
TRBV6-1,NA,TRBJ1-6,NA,TGTGCCAGCAGTGATCTGTCGCCGGGAGGCAATTCACCCCTCCACTTT,CASSDLSPGGNSPLHF
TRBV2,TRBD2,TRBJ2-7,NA,TGTGCCAGCAGTGTGCGGGGGAACTCCTACGAGCAGTACTTC,CASSVRGNSYEQYF
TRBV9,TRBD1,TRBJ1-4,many,TGTGCCAGCAGCTCCGGACAGGGTGCAACTAATGAAAAACTGTTTTTT,CASSSGQGATNEKLFF
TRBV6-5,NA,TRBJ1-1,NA,TGTGCCAGCAGCCCAGGCCCTTGGGCTGAAGCTTTCTTT,CASSPGPWAEAFF
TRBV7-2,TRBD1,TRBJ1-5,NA,TGTGCCAGCAGCTTAGTTAGCGACAGGGGGCTATGGTACTATCAGCCCCAGCATTTT,CASSLVSDRGLWYYQPQHF
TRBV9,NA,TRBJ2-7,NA,TGTGCCAGCAGCATAGCGTCTGTCCCCGCTGTGGCCTACGAGCAGTACTTC,CASSIASVPAVAYEQYF
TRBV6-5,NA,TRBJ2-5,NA,TGTGCCAGCAGCCCCGATCGAGATCAGCGGACCCAGTACTTC,CASSPDRDQRTQYF
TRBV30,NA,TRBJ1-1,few,TGTGCCTGGAGTGTACTCAGGGGCGGTGAAGCTTTCTTT,CAWSVLRGGEAFF
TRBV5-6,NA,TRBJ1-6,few,TGTGCCAGCAGCTTAACAGGCAATTCACCCCTCCACTTT,CASSLTGNSPLHF
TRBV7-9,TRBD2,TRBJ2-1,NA,TGTGCCAGCACCCCGTGGAGCGGGAGCCTCTTGTTTGCCAATGAGCAGTTCTTC,CASTPWSGSLLFANEQFF
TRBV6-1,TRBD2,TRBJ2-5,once,TGTGCCAGCAGTGCCTATAGCGGGAGGGCCCCGACGGAGACCCAGTACTTC,CASSAYSGRAPTETQYF
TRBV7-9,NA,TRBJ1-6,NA,TGTGCCAGCAGCTTATTTGCCGGGACCTATAATTCACCCCTCCACTTT,CASSLFAGTYNSPLHF
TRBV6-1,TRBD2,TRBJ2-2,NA,TGTGCCAGCAGTGCGGGACTAGCGGGAGAAGGCGGGGAGCTGTTTTTT,CASSAGLAGEGGELFF
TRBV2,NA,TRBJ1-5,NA,TGTGCCAGCAATAGTGGCAGTCTATATCAGCCCCAGCATTTT,CASNSGSLYQPQHF
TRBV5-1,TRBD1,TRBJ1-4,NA,TGCGCCAGCAGCCGGGACAGGGGGCTAACAACTAATGAAAAACTGTTTTTT,CASSRDRGLTTNEKLFF
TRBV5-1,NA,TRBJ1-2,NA,TGCGCCAGCAGCTTGGCCGCGGTGGAGGGCTACACCTTC,CASSLAAVEGYTF
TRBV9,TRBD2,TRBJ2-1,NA,TGTGCCAGCAGCGCCCGAGGAATAGCGGGAGTGAATGAGCAGTTCTTC,CASSARGIAGVNEQFF
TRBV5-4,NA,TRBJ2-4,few,TGTGCCAGCAGCTTGGATGGGGGAGGTAACATTCAGTACTTC,CASSLDGGGNIQYF